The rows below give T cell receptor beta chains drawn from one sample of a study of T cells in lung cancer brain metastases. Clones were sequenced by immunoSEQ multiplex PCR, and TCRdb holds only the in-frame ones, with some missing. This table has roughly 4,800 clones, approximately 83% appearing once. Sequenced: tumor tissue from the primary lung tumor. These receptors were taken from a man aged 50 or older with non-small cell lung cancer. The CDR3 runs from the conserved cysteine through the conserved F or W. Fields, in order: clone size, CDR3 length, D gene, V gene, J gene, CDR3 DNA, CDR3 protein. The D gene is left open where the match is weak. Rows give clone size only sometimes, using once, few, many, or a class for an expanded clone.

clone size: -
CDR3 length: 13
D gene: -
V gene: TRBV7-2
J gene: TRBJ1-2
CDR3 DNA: TGTGCCAGCAGCTTGACTGGCAGCTATGGCTACACCTTC
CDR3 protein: CASSLTGSYGYTF

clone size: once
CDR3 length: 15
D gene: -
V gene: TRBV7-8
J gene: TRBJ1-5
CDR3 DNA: TGTGCCAGCAGCTTAGGGGTCGTCTTCCAGGAGCCCCAGCATTTT
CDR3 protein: CASSLGVVFQEPQHF

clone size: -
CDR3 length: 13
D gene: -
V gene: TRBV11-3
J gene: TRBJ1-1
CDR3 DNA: TGTGCCAGCAGCTTAGGAGGGAACACTGAAGCTTTCTTT
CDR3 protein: CASSLGGNTEAFF

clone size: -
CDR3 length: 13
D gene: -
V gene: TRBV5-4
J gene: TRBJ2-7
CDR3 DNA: TGTGCCAGCAGCCTCGCTTTCGTAAACGAGCAGTACTTC
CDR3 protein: CASSLAFVNEQYF

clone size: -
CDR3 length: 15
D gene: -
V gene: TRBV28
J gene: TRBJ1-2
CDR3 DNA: TGTGCCAGCAGTTCTGTGGGGGAGGCGAACTATGGCTACACCTTC
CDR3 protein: CASSSVGEANYGYTF

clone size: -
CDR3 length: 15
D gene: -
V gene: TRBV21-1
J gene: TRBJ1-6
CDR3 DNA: TGTGCCAGCAGCTTTCCCCCGGGGGAGGATTCACCCCTCCACTTT
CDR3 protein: CASSFPPGEDSPLHF

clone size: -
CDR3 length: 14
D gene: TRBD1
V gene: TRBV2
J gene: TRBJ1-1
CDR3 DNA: TGTGCCAGCAGTGTCGACAGGGTGAACACTGAAGCTTTCTTT
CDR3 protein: CASSVDRVNTEAFF

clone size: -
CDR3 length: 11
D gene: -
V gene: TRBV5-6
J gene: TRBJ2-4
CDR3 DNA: TGTGCCAGCAGCCGTGAAAACATTCAGTACTTC
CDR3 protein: CASSRENIQYF

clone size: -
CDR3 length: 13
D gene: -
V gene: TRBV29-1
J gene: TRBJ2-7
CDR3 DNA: TGCAGCGTTAGGTACACCGACGGCTACGAGCAGTACTTC
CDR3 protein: CSVRYTDGYEQYF

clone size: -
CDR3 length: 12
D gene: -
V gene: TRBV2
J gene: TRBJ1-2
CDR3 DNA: TGTGCCAGCAGTGCGGATGACTATGGCTACACCTTC
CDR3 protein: CASSADDYGYTF

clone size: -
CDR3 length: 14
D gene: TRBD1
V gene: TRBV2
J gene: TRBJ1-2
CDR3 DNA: TGTGCCACACGTCCCGGGACAGGAACCTATGGCTACACCTTC
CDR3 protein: CATRPGTGTYGYTF

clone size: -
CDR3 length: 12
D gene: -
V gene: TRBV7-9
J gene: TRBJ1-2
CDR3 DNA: TGTGCCAGCAGCTTAGCCGACGAGGGCTACACCTTC
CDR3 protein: CASSLADEGYTF

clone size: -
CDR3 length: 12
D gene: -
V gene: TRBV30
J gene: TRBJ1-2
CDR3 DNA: TGTGCCTGGACCCCCGGTAACTATGGCTACACCTTC
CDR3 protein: CAWTPGNYGYTF

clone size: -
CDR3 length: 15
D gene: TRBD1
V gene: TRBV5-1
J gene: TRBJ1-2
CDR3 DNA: TGCGCCAGCAGCTTGAGGACAGGGATCAACTATGGCTACACCTTC
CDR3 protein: CASSLRTGINYGYTF

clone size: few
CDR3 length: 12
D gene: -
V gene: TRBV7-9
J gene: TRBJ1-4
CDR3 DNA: TGTGCCAGCAGCTGGAATAATGAAAAACTGTTTTTT
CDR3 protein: CASSWNNEKLFF

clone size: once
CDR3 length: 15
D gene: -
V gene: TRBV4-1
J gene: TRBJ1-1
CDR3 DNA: TGCGCCAGCAGCCTTTTAGGATTAACGAATACTGAAGCTTTCTTT
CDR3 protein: CASSLLGLTNTEAFF

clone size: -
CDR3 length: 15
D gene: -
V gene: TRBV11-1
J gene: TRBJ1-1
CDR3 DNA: TGTGCCAGCAGCTCCCCCGGGGGGCTGTATGCTGAAGCTTTCTTT
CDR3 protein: CASSSPGGLYAEAFF

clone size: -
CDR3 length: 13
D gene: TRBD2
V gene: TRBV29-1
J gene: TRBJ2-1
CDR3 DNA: TGCAGCGTCAGAAACGTACTAGCGGGAGAGGAGGTCTTC
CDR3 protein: CSVRNVLAGEEVF

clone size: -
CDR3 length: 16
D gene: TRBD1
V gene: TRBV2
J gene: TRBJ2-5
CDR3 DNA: TGTGCCAGCAGTCTGGACAGGCGTGAGGTGGGAGAGACCCAGTACTTC
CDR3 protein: CASSLDRREVGETQYF

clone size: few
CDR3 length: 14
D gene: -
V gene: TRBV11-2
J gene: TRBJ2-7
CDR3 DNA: TGTGCCAGCAGCTTACAGCCATGGAACCACGAGCAGTACTTC
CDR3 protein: CASSLQPWNHEQYF

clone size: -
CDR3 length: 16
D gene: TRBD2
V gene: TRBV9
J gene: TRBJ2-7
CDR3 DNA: TGTGCCAGCAGCGTAGCCGGGCTAGCGGGAACCGAAGAGCAGTACTTC
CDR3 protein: CASSVAGLAGTEEQYF

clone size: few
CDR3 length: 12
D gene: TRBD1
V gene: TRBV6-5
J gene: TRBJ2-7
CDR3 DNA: TGTGCCAGCAACCTGCCAGGGGGCGAGCAGTACTTC
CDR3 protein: CASNLPGGEQYF

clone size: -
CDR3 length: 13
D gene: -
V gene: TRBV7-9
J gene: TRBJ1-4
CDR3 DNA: TGTGCCAGCAGCCTGATGGGCGGGGAAAAACTGTTTTTT
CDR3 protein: CASSLMGGEKLFF

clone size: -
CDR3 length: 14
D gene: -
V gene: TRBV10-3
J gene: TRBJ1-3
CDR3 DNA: TGTGCCATCAGTGAGGCAGGCTCTGGAAACACCATATATTTT
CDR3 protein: CAISEAGSGNTIYF

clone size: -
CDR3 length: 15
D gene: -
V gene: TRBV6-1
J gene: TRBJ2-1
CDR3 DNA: TGTGCCAGCAGTGAACGGGGAAGCTCCTACAATGAGCAGTTCTTC
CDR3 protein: CASSERGSSYNEQFF

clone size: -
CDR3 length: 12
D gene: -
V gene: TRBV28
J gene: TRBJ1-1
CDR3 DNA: TGTGCCAGCGGGACGGTTAACACTGAAGCTTTCTTT
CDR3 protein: CASGTVNTEAFF

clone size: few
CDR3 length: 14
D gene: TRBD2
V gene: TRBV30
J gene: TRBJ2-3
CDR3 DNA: TGTGCCTCACCACTAGCGGGGACCACAGATACGCAGTATTTT
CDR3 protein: CASPLAGTTDTQYF

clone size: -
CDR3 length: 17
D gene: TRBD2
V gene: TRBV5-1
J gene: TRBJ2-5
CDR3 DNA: TGCGCCAGCAGCTTGGCCCGTGGCGGGGGGGGTCAAGAGACCCAGTACTTC
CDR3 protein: CASSLARGGGGQETQYF

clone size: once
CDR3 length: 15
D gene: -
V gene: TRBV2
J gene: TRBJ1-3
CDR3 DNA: TGTGCCAGCAGTGTCGACCGTAGCTCTGGAAACACCATATATTTT
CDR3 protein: CASSVDRSSGNTIYF

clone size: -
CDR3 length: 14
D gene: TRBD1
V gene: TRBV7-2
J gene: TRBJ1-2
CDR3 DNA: TGTGCCAGCAGCAAGGGACAGGGGGGATTAGGCTACACCTTC
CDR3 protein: CASSKGQGGLGYTF

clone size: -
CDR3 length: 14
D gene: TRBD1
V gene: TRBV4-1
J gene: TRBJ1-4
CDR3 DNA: TGCGCCAGCAGCCAAGCAAAGGGGGCACGGAAACTGTTTTTT
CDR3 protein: CASSQAKGARKLFF

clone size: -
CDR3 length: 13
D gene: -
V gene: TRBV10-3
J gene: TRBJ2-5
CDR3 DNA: TGTGCCATCAGGGGGGACTCCCAAGAGACCCAGTACTTC
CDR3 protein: CAIRGDSQETQYF

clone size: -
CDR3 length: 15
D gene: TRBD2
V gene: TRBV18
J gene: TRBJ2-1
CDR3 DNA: TGTGCCAGCTCACAATCTAGCGGGAGGGACAATGAGCAGTTCTTC
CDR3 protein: CASSQSSGRDNEQFF

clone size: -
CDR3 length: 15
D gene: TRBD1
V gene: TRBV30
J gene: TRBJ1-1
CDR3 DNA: TGTGCCTGGTTCGATACAGGGGGCGAAGGCACTGAAGCTTTCTTT
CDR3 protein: CAWFDTGGEGTEAFF

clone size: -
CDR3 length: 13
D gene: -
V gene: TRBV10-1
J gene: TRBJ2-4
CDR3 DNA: TGCGCCAGCAGTGCAGGGATACAAAACATTCAGTACTTC
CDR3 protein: CASSAGIQNIQYF

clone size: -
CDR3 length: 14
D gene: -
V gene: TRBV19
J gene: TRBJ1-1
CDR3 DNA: TGTGCCAGTAGTACGCCAGGGGTAAACACTGAAGCTTTCTTT
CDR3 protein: CASSTPGVNTEAFF

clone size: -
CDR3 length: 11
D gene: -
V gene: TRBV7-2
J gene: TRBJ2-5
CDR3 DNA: TGTGCCAGCAGCTTTCAAGAGACCCAGTACTTC
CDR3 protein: CASSFQETQYF

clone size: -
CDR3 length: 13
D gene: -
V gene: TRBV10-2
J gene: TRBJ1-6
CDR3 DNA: TGCGCCAGCAGTAAGACCGAGACTTCACCCCTCCACTTT
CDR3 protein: CASSKTETSPLHF

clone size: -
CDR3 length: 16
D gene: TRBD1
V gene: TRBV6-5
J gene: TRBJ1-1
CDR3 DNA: TGTGCCAGCAGTTCGCGGGACAGCCTTATGAACACTGAAACTTTCTTT
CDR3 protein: CASSSRDSLMNTETFF

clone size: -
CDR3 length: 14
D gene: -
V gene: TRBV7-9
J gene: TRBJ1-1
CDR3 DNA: TGTGCCAGCAGCTTTCACAGTTTGAACACTGAAGCTTTCTTT
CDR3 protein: CASSFHSLNTEAFF

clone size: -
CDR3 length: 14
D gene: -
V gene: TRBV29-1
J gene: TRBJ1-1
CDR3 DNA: TGCAGCGTTGAAATGGGGGCGGTGAACACTGAAGCTTTCTTT
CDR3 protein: CSVEMGAVNTEAFF

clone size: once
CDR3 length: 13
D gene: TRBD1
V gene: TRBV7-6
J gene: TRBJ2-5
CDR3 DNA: TGTGCCAGCAGCCGGGACAGCCAAGAGACCCAGTACTTC
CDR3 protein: CASSRDSQETQYF

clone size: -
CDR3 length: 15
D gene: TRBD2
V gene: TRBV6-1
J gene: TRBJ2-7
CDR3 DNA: TGTGCCAGCAGTGGGGGACTAGCGGTTTTCTACGAGCAGTACTTC
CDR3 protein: CASSGGLAVFYEQYF

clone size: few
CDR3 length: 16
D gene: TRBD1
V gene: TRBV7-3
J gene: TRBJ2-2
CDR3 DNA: TGTGCCAGCAGAACATCAGGACAGGCGGTGGACGGGGAGCTGTTTTTT
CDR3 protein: CASRTSGQAVDGELFF

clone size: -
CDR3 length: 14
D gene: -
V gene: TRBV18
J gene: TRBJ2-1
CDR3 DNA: TGTGCCAGCTCACCACTTGGCCGAGAGGATGAGCAGTTCTTC
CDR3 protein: CASSPLGREDEQFF

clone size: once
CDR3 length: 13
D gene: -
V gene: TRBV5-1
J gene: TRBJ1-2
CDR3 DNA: TGCGCCAGCAGCACCAATAATTTGTCGGGCTACACCTTC
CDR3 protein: CASSTNNLSGYTF

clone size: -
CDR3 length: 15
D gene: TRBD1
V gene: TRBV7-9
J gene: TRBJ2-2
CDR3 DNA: TGTGCCAGCAGTTCCCGGGACAGGCTGACCGGGGAGCTGTTTTTT
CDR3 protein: CASSSRDRLTGELFF